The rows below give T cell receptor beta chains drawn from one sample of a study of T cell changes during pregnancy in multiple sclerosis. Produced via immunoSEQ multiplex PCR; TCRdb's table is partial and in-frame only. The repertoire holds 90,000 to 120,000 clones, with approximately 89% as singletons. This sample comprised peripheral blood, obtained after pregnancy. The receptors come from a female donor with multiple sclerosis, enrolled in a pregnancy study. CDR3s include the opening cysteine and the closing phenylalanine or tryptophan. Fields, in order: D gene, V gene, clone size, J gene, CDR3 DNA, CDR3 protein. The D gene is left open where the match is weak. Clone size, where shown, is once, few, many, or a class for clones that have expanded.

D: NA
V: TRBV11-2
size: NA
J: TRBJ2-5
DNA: TGTGCCAGCAGCTTGGGGTCCGCGATGGTAGGGGTGCAAGAGACCCAGTACTTC
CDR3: CASSLGSAMVGVQETQYF

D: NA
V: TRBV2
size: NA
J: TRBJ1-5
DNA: TGTGCCAGCAGTGAAGTTGGGTTGAGGGTTGGGCAGCCCCAGCATTTT
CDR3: CASSEVGLRVGQPQHF

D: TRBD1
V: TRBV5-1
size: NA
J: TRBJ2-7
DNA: TGCGCCAGCAGCAATGGGACAGGGGCCGTTTACGAGCAGTACTTC
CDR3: CASSNGTGAVYEQYF

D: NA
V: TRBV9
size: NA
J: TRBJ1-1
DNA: TGTGCCAGCAGCGAGGTGGGGGGATTGAACACTGAAGCTTTCTTT
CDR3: CASSEVGGLNTEAFF

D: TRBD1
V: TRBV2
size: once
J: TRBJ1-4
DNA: TGTGCCAGCAGTGAACGGACAGGGCCAGGAAAACTGTTTTTT
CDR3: CASSERTGPGKLFF

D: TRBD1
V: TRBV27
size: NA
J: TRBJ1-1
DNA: TGTGCCAGCACCAGGACAGGGGACACTGAAGCTTTCTTT
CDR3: CASTRTGDTEAFF

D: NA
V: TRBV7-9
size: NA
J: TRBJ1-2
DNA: TGTGCCAGCAGCCCTTATCAGGGCGCGTCGACCGGATCTAACTATGGCTACACCTTC
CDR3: CASSPYQGASTGSNYGYTF

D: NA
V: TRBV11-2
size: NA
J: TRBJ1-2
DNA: TGTGCCAGCAGCCGGGGGGAGACGGTTAACTATGGCTACACCTTC
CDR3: CASSRGETVNYGYTF

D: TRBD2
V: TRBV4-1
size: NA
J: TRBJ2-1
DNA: TGCGCCAGCAGCCGAGACCCAGAGACTAGCGCGAATGAGCAGTTCTTC
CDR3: CASSRDPETSANEQFF

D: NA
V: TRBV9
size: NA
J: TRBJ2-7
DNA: TGTGCCAGCAGCGCTTCAGGGATAGGCTACGAGCAGTACTTC
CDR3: CASSASGIGYEQYF

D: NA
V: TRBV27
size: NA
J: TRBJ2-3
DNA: TGTGCCAGCAGCGACAGGAGTCATACAGATACGCAGTATTTT
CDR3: CASSDRSHTDTQYF

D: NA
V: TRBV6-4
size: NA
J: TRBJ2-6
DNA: TGTGCCAGCAGTGTCCAGTCTGGGGCCAACGTCCTGACTTTC
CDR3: CASSVQSGANVLTF

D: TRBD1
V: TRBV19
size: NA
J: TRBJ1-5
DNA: TGTGCCAGTAGTATAGCGACAGGGCACGGATCGTGGGGCAATCAGCCCCAGCATTTT
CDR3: CASSIATGHGSWGNQPQHF

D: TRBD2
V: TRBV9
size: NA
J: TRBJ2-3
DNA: TGTGCCAGCAGCGTGACGAGCGGGGTCTACACAGATACGCAGTATTTT
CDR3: CASSVTSGVYTDTQYF

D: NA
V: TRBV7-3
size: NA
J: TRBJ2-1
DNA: TGTGCCAGCAGCTTAGGCGGCGCGGGTCTTTACAATGAGCAGTTCTTC
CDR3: CASSLGGAGLYNEQFF

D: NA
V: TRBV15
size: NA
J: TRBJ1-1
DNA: TGTGCCACCAGCAGAGGCGGGCCCCTACGTAGGACTGAAGCTTTCTTT
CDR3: CATSRGGPLRRTEAFF

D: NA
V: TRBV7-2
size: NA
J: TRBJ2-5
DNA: TGTGCCAGCAGCCCTGAACCAACACAAGAGACCCAGTACTTC
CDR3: CASSPEPTQETQYF

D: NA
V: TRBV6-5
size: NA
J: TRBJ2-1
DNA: TGTGCCAGCGCTGGTTTTAGCTACAATGAGCAGTTCTTC
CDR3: CASAGFSYNEQFF

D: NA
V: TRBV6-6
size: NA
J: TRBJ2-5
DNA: TGTGCCAGCAGACTTATATATTCGGAGACCCAGTACTTC
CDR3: CASRLIYSETQYF

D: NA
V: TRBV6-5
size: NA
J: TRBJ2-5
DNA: TGTGCCACTCAAACGGGGGGCGCCCAGTACTTC
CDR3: CATQTGGAQYF